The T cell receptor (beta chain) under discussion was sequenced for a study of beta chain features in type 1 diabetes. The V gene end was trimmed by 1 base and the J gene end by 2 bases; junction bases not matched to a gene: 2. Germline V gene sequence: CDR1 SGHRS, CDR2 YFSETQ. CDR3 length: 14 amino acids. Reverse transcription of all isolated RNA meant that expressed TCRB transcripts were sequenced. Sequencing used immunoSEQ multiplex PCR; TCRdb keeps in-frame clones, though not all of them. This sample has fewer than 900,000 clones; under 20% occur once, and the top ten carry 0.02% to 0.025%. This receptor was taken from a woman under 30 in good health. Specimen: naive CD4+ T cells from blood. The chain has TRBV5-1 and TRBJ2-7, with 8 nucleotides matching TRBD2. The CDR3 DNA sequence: TGCGCCAGCAGCTTGTCACTAGCGGCCTACGAGCAGTACTTC. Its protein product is CASSLSLAAYEQYF. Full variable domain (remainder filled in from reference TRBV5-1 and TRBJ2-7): KAGVTQTPRYLIKTRGQQVTLSCSPISGHRSVSWYQQTPGQGLQFLFEYFSETQRNKGNFPGRFSGRQFSNSRSEMNVSTLELGDSALYLCASSLSLAAYEQYFGPGTRLTVT.